In this sample, the clone carrying this TCR beta chain turned up once. The sample originates from a study of blood T cell repertoires in COVID-19. Study-wide context: Acute and convalescent COVID-19 samples came from the United States, Italy and Spain. Sources were T cells, B-cell-depleted T cells, or PBMCs; the material itself was cDNA or gDNA.

Authors' data handling: By means of reference gene primer amplification, nucleated cell counts were estimated. Clones were sequenced by immunoSEQ multiplex PCR, and TCRdb holds only the in-frame ones, with some missing. The DNA gave D and trimming, while V, J and clone size come from that table. The sample lists 100,000 to 150,000 clones, around four fifths occurring once. This receptor was identified in a middle-aged man with active or convalescent COVID-19. Sequencing used peripheral blood.

For the CDR3, the DNA is TGTGCCAGCAGCTTAGTAGGGGGGGGGACCAGGGCGGCCCAGTACTTC. It yields the protein CASSLVGGGTRAAQYF. The chain carries TRBV11-2 and TRBJ2-5; TRBD2 might be the D (7 bases). The CDR3 sequence is 16 residues long. Germline assignment: CDR1 SGHAT and CDR2 FQNNGV. V shed 1 base and J shed 9 bases, with 21 bases lying between them.